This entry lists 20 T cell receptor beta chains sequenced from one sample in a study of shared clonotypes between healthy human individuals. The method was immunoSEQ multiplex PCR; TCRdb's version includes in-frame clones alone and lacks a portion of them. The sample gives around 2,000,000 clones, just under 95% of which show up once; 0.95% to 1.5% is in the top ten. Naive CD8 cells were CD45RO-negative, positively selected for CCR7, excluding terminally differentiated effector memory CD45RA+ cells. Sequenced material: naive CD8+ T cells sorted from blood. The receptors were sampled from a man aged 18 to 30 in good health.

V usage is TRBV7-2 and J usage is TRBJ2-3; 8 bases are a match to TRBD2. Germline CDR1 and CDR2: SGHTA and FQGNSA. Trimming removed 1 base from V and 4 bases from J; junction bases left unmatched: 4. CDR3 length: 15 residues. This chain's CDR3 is CASSLGTSNADTQYF. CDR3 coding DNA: TGTGCCAGCAGCTTAGGGACTAGCAACGCAGATACGCAGTATTTT.

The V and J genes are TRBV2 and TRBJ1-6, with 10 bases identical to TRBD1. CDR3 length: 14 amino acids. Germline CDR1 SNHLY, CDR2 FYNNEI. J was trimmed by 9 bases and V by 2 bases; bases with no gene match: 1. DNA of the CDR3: TGTGCCAGCAGTGAAAGGACAGGGGGTTCACCCCTCCACTTT. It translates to CASSERTGGSPLHF.

CDR3 in amino acids: CASSLEADSYEQYF. The CDR3, as DNA: TGTGCCAGCAGTTTAGAGGCGGACAGCTACGAGCAGTACTTC. The V gene is TRBV27, the J gene TRBJ2-7; TRBD1 might be the D (6 bases). In germline, CDR1 is MNHEY, CDR2 SMNVEV (reference sequence). Trimming cost V 2 bases and J 3 bases, with 11 bases left between them. The CDR3 has 14 residues.

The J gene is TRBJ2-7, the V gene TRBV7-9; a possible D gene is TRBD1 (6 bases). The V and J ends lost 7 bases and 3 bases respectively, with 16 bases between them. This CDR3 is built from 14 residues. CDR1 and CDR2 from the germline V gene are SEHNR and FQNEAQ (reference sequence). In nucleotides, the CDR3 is TGTGCCAGCATCCCTCGGGACAACCTCTACGAGCAGTACTTC. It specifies CASIPRDNLYEQYF.

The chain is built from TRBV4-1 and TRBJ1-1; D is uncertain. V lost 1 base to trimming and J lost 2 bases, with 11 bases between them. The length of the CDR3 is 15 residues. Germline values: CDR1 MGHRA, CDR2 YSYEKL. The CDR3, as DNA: TGCGCCAGCAGCCAAGCTCTGGGGTCAAACACTGAAGCTTTCTTT. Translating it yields CASSQALGSNTEAFF.

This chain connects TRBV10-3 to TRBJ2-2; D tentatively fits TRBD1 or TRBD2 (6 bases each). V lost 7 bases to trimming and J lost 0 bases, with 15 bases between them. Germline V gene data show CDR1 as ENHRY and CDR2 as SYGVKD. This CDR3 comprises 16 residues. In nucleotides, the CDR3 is TGTGCCATCACCATGAGGGGGGATACGAACACCGGGGAGCTGTTTTTT. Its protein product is CAITMRGDTNTGELFF.

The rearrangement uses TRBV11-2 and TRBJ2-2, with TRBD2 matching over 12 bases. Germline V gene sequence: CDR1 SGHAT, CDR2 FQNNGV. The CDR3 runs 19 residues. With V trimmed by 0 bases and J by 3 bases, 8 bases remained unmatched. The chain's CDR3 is CASSLDLLAGGRYTGELFF. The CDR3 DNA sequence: TGTGCCAGCAGCTTAGATCTCCTAGCGGGAGGGCGATACACCGGGGAGCTGTTTTTT. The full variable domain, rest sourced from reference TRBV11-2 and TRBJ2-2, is EAGVAQSPRYKIIEKRQSVAFWCNPISGHATLYWYQQILGQGPKLLIQFQNNGVVDDSQLPKDRFSAERLKGVDSTLKIQPAKLEDSAVYLCASSLDLLAGGRYTGELFFGEGSRLTVL.

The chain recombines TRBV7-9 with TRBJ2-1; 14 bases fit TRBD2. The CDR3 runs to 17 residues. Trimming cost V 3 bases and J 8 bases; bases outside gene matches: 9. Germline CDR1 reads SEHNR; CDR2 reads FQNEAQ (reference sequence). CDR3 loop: CASSLGLAGEGFDEQFF. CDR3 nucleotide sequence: TGTGCCAGCAGCTTGGGACTAGCGGGAGAAGGTTTCGATGAGCAGTTCTTC. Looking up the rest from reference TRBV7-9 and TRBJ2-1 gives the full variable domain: DTGVSQNPRHKITKRGQNVTFRCDPISEHNRLYWYRQTLGQGPEFLTYFQNEAQLEKSRLLSDRFSAERPKGSFSTLEIQRTEQGDSAMYLCASSLGLAGEGFDEQFFGPGTRLTVL.

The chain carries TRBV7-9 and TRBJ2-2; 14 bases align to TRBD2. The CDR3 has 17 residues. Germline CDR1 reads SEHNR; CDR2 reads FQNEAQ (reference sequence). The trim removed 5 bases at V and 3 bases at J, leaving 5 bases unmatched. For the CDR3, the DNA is TGTGCCAGCAGCCCCGGACTAGCGGGGGGTTACACCGGGGAGCTGTTTTTT. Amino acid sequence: CASSPGLAGGYTGELFF.

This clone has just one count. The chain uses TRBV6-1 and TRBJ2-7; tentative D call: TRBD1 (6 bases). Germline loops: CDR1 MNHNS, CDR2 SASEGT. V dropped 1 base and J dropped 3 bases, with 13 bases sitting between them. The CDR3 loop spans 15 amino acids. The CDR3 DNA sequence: TGTGCCAGCAGTGAAGAACAATGGGGGCTCTACGAGCAGTACTTC. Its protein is CASSEEQWGLYEQYF.

The CDR3 is CASSLIPEGYSGNTIYF. In DNA form, the CDR3 reads TGTGCCAGCAGCTTAATCCCCGAGGGCTACTCTGGAAACACCATATATTTT. The V and J genes are TRBV7-8 and TRBJ1-3, with D hard to call. The CDR3 is 17 amino acids. CDR1 is SGHVS and CDR2 is FQNEAQ in the germline V gene. V was trimmed by 2 bases and J by 0 bases, leaving 14 bases between them.

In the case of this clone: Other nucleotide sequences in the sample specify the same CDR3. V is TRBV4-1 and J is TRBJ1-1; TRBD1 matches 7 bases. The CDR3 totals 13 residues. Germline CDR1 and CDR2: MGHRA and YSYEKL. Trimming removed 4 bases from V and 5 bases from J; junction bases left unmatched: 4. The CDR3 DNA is TGCGCCAGCAGCCCCACAGGGGTTACTGAAGCTTTCTTT. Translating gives CASSPTGVTEAFF.

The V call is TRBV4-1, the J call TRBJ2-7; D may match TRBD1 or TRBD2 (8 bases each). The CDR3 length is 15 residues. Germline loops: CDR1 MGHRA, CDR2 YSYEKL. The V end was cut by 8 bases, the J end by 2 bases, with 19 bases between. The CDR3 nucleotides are TGCGCCAGCGCAGGGGGCCGGGGGGGTACCTACGAGCAGTACTTC. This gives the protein CASAGGRGGTYEQYF.

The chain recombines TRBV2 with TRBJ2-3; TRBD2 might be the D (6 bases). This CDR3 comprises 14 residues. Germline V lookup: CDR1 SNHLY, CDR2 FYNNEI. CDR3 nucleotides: TGTGCTGTAACCGGCGGAGGAGGGACAGATACGCAGTATTTT. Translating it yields CAVTGGGGTDTQYF.

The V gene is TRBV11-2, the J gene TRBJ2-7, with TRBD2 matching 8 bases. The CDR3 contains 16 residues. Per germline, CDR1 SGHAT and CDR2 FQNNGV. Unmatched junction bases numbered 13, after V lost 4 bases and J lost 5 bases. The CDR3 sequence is CASSSRTSWGRDEQYF. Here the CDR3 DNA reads TGTGCCAGCAGCTCAAGGACTAGCTGGGGGAGGGACGAGCAGTACTTC.

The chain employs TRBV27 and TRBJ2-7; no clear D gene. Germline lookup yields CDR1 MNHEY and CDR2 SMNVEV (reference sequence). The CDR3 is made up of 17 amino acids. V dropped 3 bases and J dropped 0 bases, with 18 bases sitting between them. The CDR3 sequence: CASSFSRALESSYEQYF. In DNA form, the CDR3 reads TGTGCCAGCAGTTTCTCCCGAGCTCTTGAAAGCTCCTACGAGCAGTACTTC.

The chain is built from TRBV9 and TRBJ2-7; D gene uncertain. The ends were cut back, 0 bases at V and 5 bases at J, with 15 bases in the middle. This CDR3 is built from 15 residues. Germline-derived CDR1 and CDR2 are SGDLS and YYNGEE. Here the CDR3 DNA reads TGTGCCAGCAGCGTAGGTGGCAGATCATCGAACGAGCAGTACTTC. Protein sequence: CASSVGGRSSNEQYF.

The CDR3, as DNA: TGTGCCAGCAGCACCCCCCAGGCAGCCCTCCCCTACGAGCAGTACTTC. It translates to CASSTPQAALPYEQYF. The chain joins TRBV7-2 to TRBJ2-7; D gene unclear. V lost 5 bases to trimming and J lost 2 bases, with 19 bases between them. The length of the CDR3 is 16 residues. Germline CDR1 and CDR2: SGHTA and FQGNSA.

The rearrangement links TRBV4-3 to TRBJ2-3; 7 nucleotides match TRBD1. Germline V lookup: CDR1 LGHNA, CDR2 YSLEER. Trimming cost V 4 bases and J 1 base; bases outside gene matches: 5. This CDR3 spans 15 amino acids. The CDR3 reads CASSPGGRGTDTQYF. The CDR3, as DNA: TGCGCCAGCAGCCCAGGGGGACGGGGCACAGATACGCAGTATTTT.

In DNA, the CDR3 is TGTGCCCGGAGCGGAGATACGCAGTATTTT. It is translated as CARSGDTQYF. The rearrangement joins TRBV21-1 to TRBJ2-3; the D call TRBD2 from the table was never checked on the DNA. TRBV21-1 is noted as a pseudogene. The CDR3 is 10 amino acids.